The sequence of this T cell receptor (beta chain) was determined in a study of glioma-infiltrating T cells after dendritic cell vaccination. V was cut by 5 bases and J by 6 bases, with 12 bases left in between. CDR3 length: 13 residues. Germline V gene lookup returns CDR1 SGHDN and CDR2 FVKESK. Sequencing used immunoSEQ multiplex PCR; TCRdb keeps in-frame clones, though not all of them. The sample lists tens of thousands of clones, over 90% occurring once. This sequence was found in a human donor with glioblastoma. Sequenced here: blood, sampled before dendritic cell vaccination. The rearrangement links TRBV14 to TRBJ2-3, with a possible D match to TRBD2 (6 bases). The CDR3 protein is CASSRLVVDTQYF. The CDR3, as DNA: TGTGCCAGCAGCAGACTAGTGGTTGATACGCAGTATTTT.